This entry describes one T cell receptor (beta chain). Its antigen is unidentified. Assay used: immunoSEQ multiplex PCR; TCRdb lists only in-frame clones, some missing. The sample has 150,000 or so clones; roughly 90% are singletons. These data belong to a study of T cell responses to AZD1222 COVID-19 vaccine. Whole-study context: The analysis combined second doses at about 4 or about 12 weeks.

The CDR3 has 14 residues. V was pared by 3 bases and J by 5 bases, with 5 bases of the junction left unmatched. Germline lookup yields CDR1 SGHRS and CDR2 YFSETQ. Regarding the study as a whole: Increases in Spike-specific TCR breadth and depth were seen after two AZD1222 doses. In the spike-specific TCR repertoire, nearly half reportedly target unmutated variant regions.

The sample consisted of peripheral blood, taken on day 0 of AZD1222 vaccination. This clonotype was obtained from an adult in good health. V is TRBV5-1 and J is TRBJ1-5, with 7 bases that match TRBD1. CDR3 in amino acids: CASSSGTEDQPQHF. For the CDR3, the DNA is TGCGCCAGCAGCTCCGGGACAGAGGATCAGCCCCAGCATTTT.